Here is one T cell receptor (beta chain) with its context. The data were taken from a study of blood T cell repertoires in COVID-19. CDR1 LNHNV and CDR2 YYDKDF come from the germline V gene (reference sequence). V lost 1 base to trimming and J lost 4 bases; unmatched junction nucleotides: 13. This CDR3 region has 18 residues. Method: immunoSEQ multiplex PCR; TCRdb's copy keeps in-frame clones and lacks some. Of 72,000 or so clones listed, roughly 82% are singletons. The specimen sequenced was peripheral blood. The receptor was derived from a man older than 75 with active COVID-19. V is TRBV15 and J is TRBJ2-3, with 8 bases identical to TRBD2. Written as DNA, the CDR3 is TGTGCCACCAGCAGAGGGAGATTATTAGCGGGAAGCTCAGATACGCAGTATTTT. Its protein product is CATSRGRLLAGSSDTQYF.